The clone carrying this TCR beta chain appeared a few times. The data were taken from a study of blood T cell repertoires in COVID-19. Study context: Spain, Italy and the United States supplied samples that represented acute and convalescent COVID-19. PBMCs, B-cell-depleted T cells, or T cells were the source of the cDNA or gDNA that made up the material.

The CDR3 covers 12 residues. CDR1 is KGHSH and CDR2 is LQKENI in the germline V gene. V lost 8 bases, J lost 5 bases, and 10 bases lay in between. As originally analysed: Amplifying reference gene primers gave estimates of nucleated cell counts. Sequenced by immunoSEQ multiplex PCR; TCRdb stores in-frame clones only, minus some. V and J calls plus clone size are reproduced from that table; the DNA served to infer D and trimming. The sample includes under 200,000 clones, around 77% seen only once; the top ten take 6.5% to 7%. The gene calls are TRBV18 and TRBJ2-1; unclear D gene. The sequencing input was peripheral blood. The sequence was obtained from a man between 65 and 79 years old with active or convalescent COVID-19. The DNA for the CDR3 is TGTGCCAGCGTGCGGTCCGACAATGAGCAGTTCTTC. The encoded protein is CASVRSDNEQFF.